This T cell receptor beta chain was observed in a study of shared clonotypes between healthy human individuals. This table comes from immunoSEQ multiplex PCR, and its TCRdb copy is limited to in-frame clones, with some not included. The table includes 1.5 million to 1.9 million clones, 98% detected once. This clone was found once. The receptor was derived from a man aged 25-45 years in good health. The sequenced material came from naive CD4+ T cells sorted from blood. Regarding subset: CD45RA+ positively selected.

The CDR3 DNA sequence: TGTGCCAGTAGTGCGGCACAGGCCGGAAACACCATATATTTT. Translating it yields CASSAAQAGNTIYF. The chain employs TRBV19 and TRBJ1-3; TRBD1 might be the D (5 bases). Trimming cost V 5 bases and J 4 bases, with 12 bases left between them. The germline V gene has CDR1 LNHDA and CDR2 SQIVND (reference sequence). This CDR3 has 14 residues. The full variable domain, its missing parts supplied by reference TRBV19 and TRBJ1-3, is DGGITQSPKYLFRKEGQNVTLSCEQNLNHDAMYWYRQDPGQGLRLIYYSQIVNDFQKGDIAEGYSVSREKKESFPLTVTSAQKNPTAFYLCASSAAQAGNTIYFGEGSWLTVV.